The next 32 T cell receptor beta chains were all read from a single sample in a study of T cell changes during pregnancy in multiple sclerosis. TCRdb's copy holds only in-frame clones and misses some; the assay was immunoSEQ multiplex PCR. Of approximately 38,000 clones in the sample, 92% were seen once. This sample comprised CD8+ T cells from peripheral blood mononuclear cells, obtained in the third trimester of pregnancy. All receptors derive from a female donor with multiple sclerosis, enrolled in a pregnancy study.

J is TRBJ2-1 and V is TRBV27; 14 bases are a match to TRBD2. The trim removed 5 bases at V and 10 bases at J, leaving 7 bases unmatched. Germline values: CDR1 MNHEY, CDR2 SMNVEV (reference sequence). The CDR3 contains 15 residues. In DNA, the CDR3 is TGTGCCAGCAGTCCCGGGACTAGCGGGAGAAGAGAGCAGTTCTTC. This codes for CASSPGTSGRREQFF.

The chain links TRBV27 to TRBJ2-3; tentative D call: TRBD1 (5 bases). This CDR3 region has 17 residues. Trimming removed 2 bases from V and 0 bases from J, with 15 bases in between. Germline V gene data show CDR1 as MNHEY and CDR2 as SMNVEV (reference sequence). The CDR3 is CASSLTTGRASTDTQYF. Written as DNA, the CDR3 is TGTGCCAGCAGTTTAACTACAGGACGTGCTAGCACAGATACGCAGTATTTT.

This CDR3 is CASSAGGSTDTQYF. CDR3 sequence (DNA): TGTGCCAGCAGTGCAGGGGGCAGCACAGATACGCAGTATTTT. The chain carries TRBV6-4 and TRBJ2-3; TRBD1 aligns across 8 bases. The CDR3 runs 14 residues. CDR1 and CDR2 (germline): MRHNA, SNTAGT. V gave up 4 bases and J gave up 0 bases; unmatched junction bases: 0.

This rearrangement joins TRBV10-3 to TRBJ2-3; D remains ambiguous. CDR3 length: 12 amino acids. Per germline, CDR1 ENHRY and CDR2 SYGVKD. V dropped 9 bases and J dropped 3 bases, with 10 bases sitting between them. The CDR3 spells CAIATYTDTQYF. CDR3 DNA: TGTGCCATTGCGACTTATACAGATACGCAGTATTTT.

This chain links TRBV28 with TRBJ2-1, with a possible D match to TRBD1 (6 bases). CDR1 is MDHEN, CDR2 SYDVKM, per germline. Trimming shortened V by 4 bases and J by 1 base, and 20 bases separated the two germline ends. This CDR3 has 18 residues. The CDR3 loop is CASSSYLLTGKSYNEQFF. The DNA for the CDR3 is TGTGCCAGCAGTTCTTACCTTTTGACAGGCAAATCCTACAATGAGCAGTTCTTC.

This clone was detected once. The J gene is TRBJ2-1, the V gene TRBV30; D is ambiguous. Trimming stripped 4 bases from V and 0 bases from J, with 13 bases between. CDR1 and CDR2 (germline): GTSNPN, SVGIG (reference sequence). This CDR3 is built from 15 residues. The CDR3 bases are TGTGCCTGGACCGGAATGGAGCTCTCCTACAATGAGCAGTTCTTC. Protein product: CAWTGMELSYNEQFF.

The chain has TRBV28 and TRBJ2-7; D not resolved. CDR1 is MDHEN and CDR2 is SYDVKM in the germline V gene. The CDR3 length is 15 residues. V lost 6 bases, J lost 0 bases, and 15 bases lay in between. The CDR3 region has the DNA TGTGCCAGCAGGCCTGCCGAGACAAGCTCCTACGAGCAGTACTTC. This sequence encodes CASRPAETSSYEQYF.

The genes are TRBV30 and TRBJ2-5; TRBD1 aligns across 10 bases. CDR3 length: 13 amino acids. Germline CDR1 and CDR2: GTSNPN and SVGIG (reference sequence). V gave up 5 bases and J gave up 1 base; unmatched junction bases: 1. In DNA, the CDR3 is TGTGCCTGGGACAGGGGGCTCCAAGAGACCCAGTACTTC. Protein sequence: CAWDRGLQETQYF.

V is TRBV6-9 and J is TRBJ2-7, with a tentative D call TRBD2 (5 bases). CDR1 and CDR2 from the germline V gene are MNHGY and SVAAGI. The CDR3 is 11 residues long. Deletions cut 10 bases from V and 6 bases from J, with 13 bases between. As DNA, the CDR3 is TGTGCCATCAAAGAGGGTCCCGAGCAGTACTTC. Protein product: CAIKEGPEQYF.

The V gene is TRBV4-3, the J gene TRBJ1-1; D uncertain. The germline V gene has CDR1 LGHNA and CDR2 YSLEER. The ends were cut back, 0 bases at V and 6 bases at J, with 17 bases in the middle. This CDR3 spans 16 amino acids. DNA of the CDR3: TGCGCCAGCAGCCAAGATCGTAGGCTCAACTACGCTGAAGCTTTCTTT. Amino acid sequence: CASSQDRRLNYAEAFF.

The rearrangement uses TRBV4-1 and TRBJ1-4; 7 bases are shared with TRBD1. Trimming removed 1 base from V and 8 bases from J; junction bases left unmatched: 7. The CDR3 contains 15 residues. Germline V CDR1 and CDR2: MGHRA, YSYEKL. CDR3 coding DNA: TGCGCCAGCAGCCAAGTCGGACAGGTTGAGGAAAAACTGTTTTTT. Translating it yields CASSQVGQVEEKLFF.

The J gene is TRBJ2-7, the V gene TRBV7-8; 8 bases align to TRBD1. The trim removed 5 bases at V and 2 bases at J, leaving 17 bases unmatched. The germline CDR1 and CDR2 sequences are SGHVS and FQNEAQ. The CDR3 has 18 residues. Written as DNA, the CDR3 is TGTGCCAGCAGCCTCGACAGGGCAGGGGGCGCCGAGGCCTACGAGCAGTACTTC. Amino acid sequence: CASSLDRAGGAEAYEQYF.

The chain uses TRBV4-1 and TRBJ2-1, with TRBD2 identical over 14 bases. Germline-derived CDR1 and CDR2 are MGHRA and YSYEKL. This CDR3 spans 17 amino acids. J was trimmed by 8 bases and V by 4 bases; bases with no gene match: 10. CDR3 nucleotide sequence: TGCGCCAGCAGCCCAGGGACTAGCGGGAGACCTTTGGATGAGCAGTTCTTC. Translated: CASSPGTSGRPLDEQFF.

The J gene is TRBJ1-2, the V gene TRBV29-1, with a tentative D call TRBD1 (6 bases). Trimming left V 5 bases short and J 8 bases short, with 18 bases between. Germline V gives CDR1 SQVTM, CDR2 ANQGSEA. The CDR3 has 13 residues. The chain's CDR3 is CSVIPTDSPGYTF. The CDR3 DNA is TGCAGCGTTATACCCACGGACAGCCCCGGCTACACCTTC.

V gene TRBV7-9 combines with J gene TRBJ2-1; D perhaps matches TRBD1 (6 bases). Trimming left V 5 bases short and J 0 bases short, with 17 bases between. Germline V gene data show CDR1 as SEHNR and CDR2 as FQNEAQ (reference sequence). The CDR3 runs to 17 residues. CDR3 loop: CASSPTFTGSSYNEQFF. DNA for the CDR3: TGTGCCAGCAGCCCCACATTCACAGGGAGCTCCTACAATGAGCAGTTCTTC.

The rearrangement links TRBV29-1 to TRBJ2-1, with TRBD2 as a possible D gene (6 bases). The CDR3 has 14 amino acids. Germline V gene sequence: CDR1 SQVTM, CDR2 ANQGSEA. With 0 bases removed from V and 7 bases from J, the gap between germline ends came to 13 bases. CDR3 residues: CSVEEIGGGNEQFF. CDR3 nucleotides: TGCAGCGTTGAAGAGATAGGAGGAGGGAATGAGCAGTTCTTC.

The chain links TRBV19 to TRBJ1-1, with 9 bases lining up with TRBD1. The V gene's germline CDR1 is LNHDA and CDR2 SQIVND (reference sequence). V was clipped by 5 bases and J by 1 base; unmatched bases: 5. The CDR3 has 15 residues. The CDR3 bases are TGTGCCAGTAGTGTCGGACAGGGGACGAACACTGAAGCTTTCTTT. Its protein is CASSVGQGTNTEAFF.

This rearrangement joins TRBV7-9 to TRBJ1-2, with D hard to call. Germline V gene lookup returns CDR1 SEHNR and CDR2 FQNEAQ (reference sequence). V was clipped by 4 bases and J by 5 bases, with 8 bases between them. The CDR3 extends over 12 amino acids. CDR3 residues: CASSSARYGYTF. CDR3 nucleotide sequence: TGTGCCAGCAGCTCCGCGAGATATGGCTACACCTTC.

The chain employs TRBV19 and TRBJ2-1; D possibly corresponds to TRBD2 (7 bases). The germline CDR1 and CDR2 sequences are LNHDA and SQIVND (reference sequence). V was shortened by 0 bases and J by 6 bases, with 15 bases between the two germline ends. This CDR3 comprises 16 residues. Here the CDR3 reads CASSIDSGGGGNEQFF. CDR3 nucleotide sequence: TGTGCCAGTAGTATAGATAGTGGGGGAGGGGGCAATGAGCAGTTCTTC.

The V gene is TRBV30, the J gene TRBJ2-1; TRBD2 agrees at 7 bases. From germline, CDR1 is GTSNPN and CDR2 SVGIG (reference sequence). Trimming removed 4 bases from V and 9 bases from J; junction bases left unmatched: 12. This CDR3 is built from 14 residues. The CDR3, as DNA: TGTGCCTGGAATTTCGGCGGGAGTTACGGTGAGCAGTTCTTC. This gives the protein CAWNFGGSYGEQFF.

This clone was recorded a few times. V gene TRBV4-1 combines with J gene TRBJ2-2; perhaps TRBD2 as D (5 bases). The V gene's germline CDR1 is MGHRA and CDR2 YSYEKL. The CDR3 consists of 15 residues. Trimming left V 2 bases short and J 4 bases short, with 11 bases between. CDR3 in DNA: TGCGCCAGCAGCCAATATGAGGGAAGCACCGGGGAGCTGTTTTTT. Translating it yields CASSQYEGSTGELFF.

The CDR3: CASSLAGALNEQFF. The CDR3 nucleotides are TGTGCCAGCAGCTTAGCGGGAGCTCTCAATGAGCAGTTCTTC. The chain combines TRBV11-3 with TRBJ2-1; D may be TRBD2 (6 bases). Between the trimmed V and J ends, which lost 1 base and 6 bases, there was a span of 10 bases. The CDR3 consists of 14 residues. Germline CDR1 SGHNT, CDR2 YENEEA.

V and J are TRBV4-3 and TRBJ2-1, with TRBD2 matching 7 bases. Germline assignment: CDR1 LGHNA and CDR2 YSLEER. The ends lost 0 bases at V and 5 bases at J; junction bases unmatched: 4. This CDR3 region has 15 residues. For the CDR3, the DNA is TGCGCCAGCAGCCAAGATAGGGAGGGCCACAATGAGCAGTTCTTC. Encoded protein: CASSQDREGHNEQFF.

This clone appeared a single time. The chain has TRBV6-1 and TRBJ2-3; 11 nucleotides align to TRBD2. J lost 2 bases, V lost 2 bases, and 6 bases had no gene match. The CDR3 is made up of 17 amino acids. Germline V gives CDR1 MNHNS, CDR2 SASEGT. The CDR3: CASSENPSGRLTDTQYF. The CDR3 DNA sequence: TGTGCCAGCAGTGAAAACCCTAGCGGGAGGCTCACAGATACGCAGTATTTT.

CDR3 nucleotide sequence: TGTGCCAGCAGTTTATGGGGGGGGGAGACCCAGTACTTC. Its protein product is CASSLWGGETQYF. The chain employs TRBV27 and TRBJ2-5; 7 bases are shared with TRBD2. This CDR3 has 13 residues. CDR1 MNHEY and CDR2 SMNVEV come from the germline V gene (reference sequence). Germline trimming cut 1 base from V and 5 bases from J; bases unmatched to any gene: 1.

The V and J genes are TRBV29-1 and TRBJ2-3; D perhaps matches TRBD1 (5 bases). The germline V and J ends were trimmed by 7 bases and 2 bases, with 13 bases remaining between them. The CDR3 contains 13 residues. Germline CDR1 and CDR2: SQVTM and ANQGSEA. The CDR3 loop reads CSGGFGSTDTQYF. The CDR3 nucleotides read TGCAGCGGGGGCTTCGGGTCCACAGATACGCAGTATTTT.

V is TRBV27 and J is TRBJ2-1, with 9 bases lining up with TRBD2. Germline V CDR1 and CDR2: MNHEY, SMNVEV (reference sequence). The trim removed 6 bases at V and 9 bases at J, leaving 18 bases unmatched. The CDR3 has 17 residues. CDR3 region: CASRPQGTSHRRGEQFF. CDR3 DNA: TGTGCCAGCAGGCCCCAAGGGACTAGCCATCGGCGTGGTGAGCAGTTCTTC.

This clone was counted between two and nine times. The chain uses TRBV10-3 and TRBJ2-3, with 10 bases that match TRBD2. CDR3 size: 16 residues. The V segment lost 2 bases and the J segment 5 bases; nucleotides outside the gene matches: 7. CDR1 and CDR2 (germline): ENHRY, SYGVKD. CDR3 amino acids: CAISERGLAGVDTQYF. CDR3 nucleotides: TGTGCCATCAGTGAGCGGGGGCTAGCGGGAGTAGATACGCAGTATTTT.

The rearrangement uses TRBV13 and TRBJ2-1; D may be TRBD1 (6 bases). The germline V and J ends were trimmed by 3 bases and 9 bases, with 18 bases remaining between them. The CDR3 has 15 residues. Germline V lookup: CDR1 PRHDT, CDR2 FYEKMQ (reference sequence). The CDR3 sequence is CASSFGTRAGSEQFF. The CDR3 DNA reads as TGTGCCAGCAGCTTCGGGACACGCGCAGGGTCTGAGCAGTTCTTC.

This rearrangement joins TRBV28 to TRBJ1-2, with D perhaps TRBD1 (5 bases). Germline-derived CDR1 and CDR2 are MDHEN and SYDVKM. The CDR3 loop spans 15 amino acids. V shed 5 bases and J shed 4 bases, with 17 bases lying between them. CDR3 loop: CASSPLDSSFYGYTF. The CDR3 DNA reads TGTGCCAGCAGTCCGCTCGACAGTAGTTTCTATGGCTACACCTTC.

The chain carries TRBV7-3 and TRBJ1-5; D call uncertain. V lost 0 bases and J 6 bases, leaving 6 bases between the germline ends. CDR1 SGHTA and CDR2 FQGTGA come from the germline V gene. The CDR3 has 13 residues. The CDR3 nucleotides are TGTGCCAGCAGCTTAACGTCAGGTCAGCCCCAGCATTTT. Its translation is CASSLTSGQPQHF.

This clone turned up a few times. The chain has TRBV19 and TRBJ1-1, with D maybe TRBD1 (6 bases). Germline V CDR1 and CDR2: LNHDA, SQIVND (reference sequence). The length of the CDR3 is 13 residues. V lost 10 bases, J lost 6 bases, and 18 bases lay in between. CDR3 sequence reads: CAITPTGGSEAFF. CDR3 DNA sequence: TGTGCCATTACACCGACAGGCGGATCTGAAGCTTTCTTT.